In its sample, the clone carrying this T cell receptor beta chain was seen many times. V lost 1 base to trimming and J lost 0 bases, with 5 bases between them. This CDR3 spans 14 amino acids. Germline CDR1 reads SGHNT; CDR2 reads YENEEA. Axillary draining lymph nodes of breast cancer patients supplied the node samples. The source of the sample is a study of breast tumors, draining lymph nodes, adjacent tissues. From the multiplex PCR reads, TCRdb called clonotypes with MiXCR, one entry per CDR3 protein. The sample carries approximately 210,000 distinct CDR3 sequences, about 30% recorded once. The J gene is TRBJ2-3, the V gene TRBV11-3; D is perhaps TRBD2 (5 bases). The sequence was collected from a female donor with breast cancer. Some clones in this sample may be carry-over from other donors' samples. The specimen sequenced was axillary lymph node tissue. CDR3 protein: CASSLGTSTDTQYF. The CDR3, as DNA: TGTGCCAGCAGCTTAGGGACTAGCACAGATACGCAGTATTTT. Filled out from reference TRBV11-3 and TRBJ2-3, the complete variable domain reads EAGVVQSPRYKIIEKKQPVAFWCNPISGHNTLYWYLQNLGQGPELLIRYENEEAVDDSQLPKDRFSAERLKGVDSTLKIQPAELGDSAVYLCASSLGTSTDTQYFGPGTRLTVL.